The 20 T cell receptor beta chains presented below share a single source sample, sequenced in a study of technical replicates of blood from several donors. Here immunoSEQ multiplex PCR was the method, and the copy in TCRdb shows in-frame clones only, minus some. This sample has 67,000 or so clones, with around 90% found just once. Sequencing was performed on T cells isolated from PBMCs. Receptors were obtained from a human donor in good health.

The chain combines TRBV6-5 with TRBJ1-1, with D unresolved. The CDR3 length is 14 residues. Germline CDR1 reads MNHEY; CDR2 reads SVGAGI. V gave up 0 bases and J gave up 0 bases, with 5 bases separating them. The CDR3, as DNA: TGTGCCAGCAGTTACTCCGGGATGAACACTGAAGCTTTCTTT. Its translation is CASSYSGMNTEAFF.

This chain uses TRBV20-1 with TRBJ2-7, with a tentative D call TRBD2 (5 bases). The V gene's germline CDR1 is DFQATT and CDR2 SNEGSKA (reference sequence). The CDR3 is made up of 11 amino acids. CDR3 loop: CMASSPYEQYF. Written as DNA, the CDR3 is TGCATGGCTAGCTCCCCCTACGAGCAGTACTTC.

Here the CDR3 DNA reads TGTGCCAGCAGCTTGGCAGGGCCCTCCTACGAGCAGTACTTC. As protein: CASSLAGPSYEQYF. The rearrangement links TRBV7-3 to TRBJ2-7, with a possible D match to TRBD1 (5 bases). CDR1 and CDR2 from the germline V gene are SGHTA and FQGTGA. Trimming cost V 3 bases and J 0 bases, with 9 bases left between them. The CDR3 covers 14 residues.

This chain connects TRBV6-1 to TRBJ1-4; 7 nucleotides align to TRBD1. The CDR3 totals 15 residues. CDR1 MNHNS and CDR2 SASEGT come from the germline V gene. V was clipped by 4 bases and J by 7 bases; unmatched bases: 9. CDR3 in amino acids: CASSVTGVGGEKLFF. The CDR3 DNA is TGTGCCAGCAGTGTAACAGGGGTGGGGGGTGAAAAACTGTTTTTT.

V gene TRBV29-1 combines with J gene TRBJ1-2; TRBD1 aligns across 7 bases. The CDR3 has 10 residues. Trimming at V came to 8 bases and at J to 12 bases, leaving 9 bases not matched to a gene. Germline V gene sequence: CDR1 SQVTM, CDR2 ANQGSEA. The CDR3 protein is CSTSGGSDTF. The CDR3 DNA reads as TGCAGCACATCAGGGGGTAGTGACACCTTC.

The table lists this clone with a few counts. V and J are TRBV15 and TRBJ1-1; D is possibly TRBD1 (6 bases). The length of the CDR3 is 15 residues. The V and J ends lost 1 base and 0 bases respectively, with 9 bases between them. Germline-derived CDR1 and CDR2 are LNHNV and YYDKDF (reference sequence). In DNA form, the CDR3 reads TGTGCCACCAGCAGAGGGGACACGATGAACACTGAAGCTTTCTTT. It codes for CATSRGDTMNTEAFF.

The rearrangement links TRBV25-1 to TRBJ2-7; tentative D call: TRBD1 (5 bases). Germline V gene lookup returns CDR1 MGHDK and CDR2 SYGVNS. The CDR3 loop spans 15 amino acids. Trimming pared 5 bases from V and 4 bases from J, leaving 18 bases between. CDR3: CASSLDWAPGYEQYF. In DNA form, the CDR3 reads TGTGCCAGCAGTTTGGATTGGGCGCCAGGGTACGAGCAGTACTTC.

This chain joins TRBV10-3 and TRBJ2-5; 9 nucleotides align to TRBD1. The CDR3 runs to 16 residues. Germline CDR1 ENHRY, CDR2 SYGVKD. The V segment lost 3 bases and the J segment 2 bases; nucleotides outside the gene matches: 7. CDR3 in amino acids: CAISDTDRGGQETQYF. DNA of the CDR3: TGTGCCATCAGTGATACAGACAGGGGGGGGCAAGAGACCCAGTACTTC.

This CDR3 reads CASTEGSSYNEQFF. The CDR3 bases are TGTGCCAGCACGGAGGGCAGCTCCTACAATGAGCAGTTCTTC. The chain uses TRBV28 and TRBJ2-1; tentative D call: TRBD2 (6 bases). Germline V gives CDR1 MDHEN, CDR2 SYDVKM. The CDR3 loop spans 14 amino acids. V was trimmed by 7 bases and J by 0 bases, leaving 10 bases between them.

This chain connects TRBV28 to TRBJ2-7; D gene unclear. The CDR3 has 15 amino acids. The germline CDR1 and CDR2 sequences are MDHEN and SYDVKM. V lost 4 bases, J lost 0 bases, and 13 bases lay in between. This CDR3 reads CASSSPGSSSYEQYF. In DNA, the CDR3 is TGTGCCAGCAGTTCTCCGGGTTCGAGCTCCTACGAGCAGTACTTC.

CDR3 amino acids: CASSLNLGRNTEAFF. DNA for the CDR3: TGTGCCAGCAGCTTAAATCTTGGCAGGAACACTGAAGCTTTCTTT. The V call is TRBV7-2, the J call TRBJ1-1; no clear D gene. The germline V gene has CDR1 SGHTA and CDR2 FQGNSA. CDR3 length: 15 amino acids. Trimming shortened V by 2 bases and J by 1 base, and 11 bases separated the two germline ends.

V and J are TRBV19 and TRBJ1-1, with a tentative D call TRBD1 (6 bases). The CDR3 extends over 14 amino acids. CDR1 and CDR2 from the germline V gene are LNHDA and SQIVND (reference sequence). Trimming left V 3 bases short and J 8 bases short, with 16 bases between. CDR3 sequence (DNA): TGTGCCAGTAGTATGGTCTTAGGGGGACCGGAAGCTTTCTTT. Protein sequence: CASSMVLGGPEAFF. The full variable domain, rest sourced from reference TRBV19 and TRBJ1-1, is DGGITQSPKYLFRKEGQNVTLSCEQNLNHDAMYWYRQDPGQGLRLIYYSQIVNDFQKGDIAEGYSVSREKKESFPLTVTSAQKNPTAFYLCASSMVLGGPEAFFGQGTRLTVV.

The DNA of the CDR3 is TGTGCCAGCAGCTTGGCGCCAGGGGACGCATCGGAGCAGTACTTC. It is translated as CASSLAPGDASEQYF. The rearrangement uses TRBV5-6 and TRBJ2-7, with D maybe TRBD1 (6 bases). Germline-derived CDR1 and CDR2 are SGHDT and YYEEEE. Trimming stripped 0 bases from V and 7 bases from J, with 17 bases between. This CDR3 is built from 15 residues.

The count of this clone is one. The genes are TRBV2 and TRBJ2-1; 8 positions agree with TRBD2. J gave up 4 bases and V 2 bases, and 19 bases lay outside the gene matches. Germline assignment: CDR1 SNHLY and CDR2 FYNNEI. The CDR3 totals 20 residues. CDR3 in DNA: TGTGCCAGCAGTGAATTTGTCGGGCTAGCGGGTATTGGTGAATACAATGAGCAGTTCTTC. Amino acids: CASSEFVGLAGIGEYNEQFF.

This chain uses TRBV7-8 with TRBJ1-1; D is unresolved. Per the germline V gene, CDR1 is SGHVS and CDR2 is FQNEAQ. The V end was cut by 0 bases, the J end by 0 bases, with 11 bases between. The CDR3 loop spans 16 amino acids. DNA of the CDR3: TGTGCCAGCAGCTTAGCGAACCGGGAACTGAACACTGAAGCTTTCTTT. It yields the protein CASSLANRELNTEAFF.

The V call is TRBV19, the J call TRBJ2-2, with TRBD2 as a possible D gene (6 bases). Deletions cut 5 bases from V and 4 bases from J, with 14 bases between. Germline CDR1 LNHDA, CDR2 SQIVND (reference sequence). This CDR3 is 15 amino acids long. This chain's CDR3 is CASSPQDYFTGELFF. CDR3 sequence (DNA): TGTGCCAGTAGTCCCCAGGACTATTTCACCGGGGAGCTGTTTTTT.

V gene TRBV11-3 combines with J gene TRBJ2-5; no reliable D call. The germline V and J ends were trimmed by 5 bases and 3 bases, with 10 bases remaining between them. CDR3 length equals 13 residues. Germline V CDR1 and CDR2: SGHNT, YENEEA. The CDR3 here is CASSPPGEETQYF. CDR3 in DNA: TGTGCCAGCAGCCCCCCCGGAGAAGAGACCCAGTACTTC.

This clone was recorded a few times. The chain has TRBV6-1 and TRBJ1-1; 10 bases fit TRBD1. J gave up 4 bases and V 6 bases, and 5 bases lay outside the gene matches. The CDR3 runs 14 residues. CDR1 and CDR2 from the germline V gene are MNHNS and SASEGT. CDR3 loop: CASRTGGSGTEAFF. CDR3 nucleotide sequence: TGTGCCAGCAGGACAGGGGGCAGCGGCACTGAAGCTTTCTTT.

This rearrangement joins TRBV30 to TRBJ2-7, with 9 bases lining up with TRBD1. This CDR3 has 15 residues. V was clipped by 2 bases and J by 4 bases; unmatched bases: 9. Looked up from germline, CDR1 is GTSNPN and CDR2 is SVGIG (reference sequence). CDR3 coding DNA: TGTGCCTGGAGTTCCGGGACAGGGCCCTTTTACGAGCAGTACTTC. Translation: CAWSSGTGPFYEQYF.

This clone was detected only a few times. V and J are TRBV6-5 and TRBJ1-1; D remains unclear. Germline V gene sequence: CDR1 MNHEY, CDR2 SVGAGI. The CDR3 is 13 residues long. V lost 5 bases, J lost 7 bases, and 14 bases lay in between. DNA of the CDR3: TGTGCCAGCAGTCCATTACTTCCCGGTGAAGCTTTCTTT. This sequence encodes CASSPLLPGEAFF.